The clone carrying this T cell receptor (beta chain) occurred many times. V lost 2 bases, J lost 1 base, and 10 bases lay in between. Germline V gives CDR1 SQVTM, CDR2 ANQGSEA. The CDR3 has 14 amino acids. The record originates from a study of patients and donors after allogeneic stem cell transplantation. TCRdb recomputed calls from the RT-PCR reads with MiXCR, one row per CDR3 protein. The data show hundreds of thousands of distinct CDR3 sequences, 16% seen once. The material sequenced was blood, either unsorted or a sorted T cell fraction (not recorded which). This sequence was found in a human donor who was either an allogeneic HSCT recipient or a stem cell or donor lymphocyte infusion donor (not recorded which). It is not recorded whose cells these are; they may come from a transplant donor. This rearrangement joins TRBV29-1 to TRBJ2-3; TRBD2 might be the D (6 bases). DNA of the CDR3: TGCAGCGTTGAATCTCCTAGCGGCACAGATACGCAGTATTTT. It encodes CSVESPSGTDTQYF.